The 12 T cell receptor beta chains in this list originate from one sample, sequenced in a study of control samples from healthy donors and cancer patients. Data came from immunoSEQ multiplex PCR; TCRdb stores just in-frame clones and leaves some out. The sample has 95,000 to 100,000 clones; around 89% are singletons. Sample: blood. All receptors come from a man between 25 and 39 years old in good health.

The chain couples TRBV5-4 to TRBJ1-2; maybe TRBD1 (5 bases). CDR3 length equals 12 residues. Trimming removed 5 bases from V and 7 bases from J, with 12 bases in between. Germline V gives CDR1 SGHNT, CDR2 YYREEE (reference sequence). This chain's CDR3 is CASRGEGVGYTF. CDR3 nucleotides: TGTGCCAGCAGAGGGGAAGGGGTTGGCTACACCTTC.

The chain has TRBV2 and TRBJ1-3; no clear D. V gave up 7 bases and J gave up 0 bases, with 16 bases separating them. The CDR3 has 16 residues. The germline gives CDR1 SNHLY, CDR2 FYNNEI. CDR3 sequence: CASKPGPGGSGNTIYF. CDR3 nucleotides: TGTGCCAGCAAACCGGGCCCCGGAGGCTCTGGAAACACCATATATTTT.

This clone showed up just a few times. The genes are TRBV9 and TRBJ2-1; D uncertain. Germline values: CDR1 SGDLS, CDR2 YYNGEE. V was shortened by 3 bases and J by 4 bases, with 11 bases between the two germline ends. CDR3 length: 14 amino acids. The CDR3 protein is CASSGFSPYNEQFF. CDR3 nucleotides: TGTGCCAGCAGCGGATTCAGCCCTTACAATGAGCAGTTCTTC. The full variable domain, its missing parts supplied by reference TRBV9 and TRBJ2-1, is DSGVTQTPKHLITATGQRVTLRCSPRSGDLSVYWYQQSLDQGLQFLIQYYNGEERAKGNILERFSAQQFPDLHSELNLSSLELGDSALYFCASSGFSPYNEQFFGPGTRLTVL.

V gene TRBV14 combines with J gene TRBJ1-1, with TRBD1 identical over 8 bases. The CDR3 length is 16 residues. With V trimmed by 0 bases and J by 6 bases, 9 bases remained unmatched. Germline V CDR1 and CDR2: SGHDN, FVKESK. CDR3 amino acids: CASSQESWQGASEAFF. The CDR3 DNA reads as TGTGCCAGCAGCCAAGAAAGTTGGCAGGGGGCCTCTGAAGCTTTCTTT.

The rearrangement uses TRBV24-1 and TRBJ1-2; D may be TRBD1 (5 bases). The V and J ends lost 5 bases and 7 bases respectively, with 13 bases between them. CDR1 is KGHDR, CDR2 SFDVKD, per germline. This CDR3 contains 13 residues. DNA for the CDR3: TGTGCCACCAGTGCCTCAGGGATGGGTGGCTACACCTTC. Translated, it gives CATSASGMGGYTF.

The chain uses TRBV7-9 and TRBJ1-1, with 8 bases fitting TRBD1. V lost 5 bases to trimming and J lost 1 base; unmatched junction nucleotides: 6. Germline-derived CDR1 and CDR2 are SEHNR and FQNEAQ (reference sequence). The CDR3 consists of 15 residues. Written as DNA, the CDR3 is TGTGCCAGCAGCCGGTGGACAGGGCAGAACACTGAAGCTTTCTTT. Protein product: CASSRWTGQNTEAFF.

The V call is TRBV15, the J call TRBJ1-4, with 9 bases that match TRBD1. The trim removed 1 base at V and 3 bases at J, leaving 9 bases unmatched. The germline V gene encodes CDR1 LNHNV and CDR2 YYDKDF (reference sequence). The CDR3 is 18 amino acids. In DNA form, the CDR3 reads TGTGCCACCAGCAGAGGAGGGACAGGGAGAAGGTCTAATGAAAAACTGTTTTTT. This sequence encodes CATSRGGTGRRSNEKLFF.

The chain links TRBV5-1 to TRBJ2-2; no firm D call. Trimming took 4 bases from V and 3 from J, leaving 13 bases between them. The CDR3 has 15 amino acids. The germline V gene encodes CDR1 SGHRS and CDR2 YFSETQ. This CDR3 reads CASSPPRLDTGELFF. Written as DNA, the CDR3 is TGCGCCAGCAGCCCCCCCCGACTGGACACCGGGGAGCTGTTTTTT.

This chain links TRBV15 with TRBJ1-1, with D unresolved. From germline, CDR1 is LNHNV and CDR2 YYDKDF (reference sequence). With 0 bases removed from V and 11 bases from J, the gap between germline ends came to 10 bases. The CDR3 length is 12 residues. This chain's CDR3 is CATSRERRNAFF. The CDR3 DNA sequence: TGTGCCACCAGCAGAGAGCGAAGGAATGCTTTCTTT.

This chain uses TRBV5-4 with TRBJ2-1; 7 nucleotides match TRBD2. The CDR3 has 17 residues. V shed 0 bases, J shed 8 bases, and the junction held 14 bases outside the gene matches. The germline V gene encodes CDR1 SGHNT and CDR2 YYREEE (reference sequence). In DNA, the CDR3 is TGTGCCAGCAGCTTGGTCGCGTCGCAGGGAGGGTATTATGAGCAGTTCTTC. Amino acid sequence: CASSLVASQGGYYEQFF.

The genes are TRBV28 and TRBJ1-1; TRBD1 is a possible D gene (6 bases). The length of the CDR3 is 13 residues. The germline gives CDR1 MDHEN, CDR2 SYDVKM. The ends were cut back, 8 bases at V and 4 bases at J, with 14 bases in the middle. The CDR3 loop reads CASVSQGGTEAFF. CDR3 sequence (DNA): TGTGCCAGCGTCTCACAGGGAGGCACTGAAGCTTTCTTT.

The rearrangement joins TRBV3-1 (or the pseudogene TRBV3-2) to TRBJ1-2; no reliable D call. V was shortened by 4 bases and J by 3 bases, with 9 bases between the two germline ends. This CDR3 is 13 amino acids long. The germline V gene encodes CDR1 LGHDT and CDR2 YNNKEL (reference sequence). The CDR3 DNA follows: TGTGCCAGCAGCCGAGACTTAGACTATGGCTACACCTTC. Protein product: CASSRDLDYGYTF.